One sample yielded the 22 T cell receptor beta chains listed below, sequenced in a study of neurological immune-mediated disorders. TCRdb called the 5' RACE reads again in MiXCR, with one record for every CDR3 protein. The sample has some 41,000 distinct CDR3 sequences; 14% are singletons. Sequences were obtained from CD4+ T cells from blood. The source is a woman aged 55-70 years with HTLV-1-associated myelopathy (HAM/TSP).

The V gene is TRBV5-6, the J gene TRBJ2-6; the D is unclear. The V gene's germline CDR1 is SGHDT and CDR2 YYEEEE. The CDR3 runs 15 residues. Trimming shortened V by 4 bases and J by 3 bases, and 11 bases separated the two germline ends. The CDR3 bases are TGTGCCAGCAGCCCTTCGAGATATGGGGCCAACGTCCTGACTTTC. It is translated as CASSPSRYGANVLTF.

This clonotype was found many times. This CDR3 is CASSFTTGANYGYTF. CDR3 nucleotides: TGTGCCAGCAGCTTCACGACAGGGGCCAACTATGGCTACACCTTC. V gene TRBV7-9 combines with J gene TRBJ1-2; 8 nucleotides agree with TRBD1. The CDR3 spans 15 residues. Germline values: CDR1 SEHNR, CDR2 FQNEAQ (reference sequence). Losses at the gene ends were 3 bases for V and 2 bases for J; bases not matched to a gene: 5.

Notes on this clonotype: One base away lies a much larger clone, so this may be a sequencing read error. J is TRBJ1-1 and V is TRBV6-5; TRBD1 matches at 8 bases. CDR3 length equals 15 residues. Germline V CDR1 and CDR2: MNHEY, SVGAGI. The CDR3 protein is CASSPSRGLTTEAYF. The CDR3, as DNA: TGTGCCAGCAGCCCTTCCAGGGGGCTGACGACTGAAGCTTACTTT.

This clonotype appeared many times. This chain links TRBV28 with TRBJ1-2, with D unclear. Germline V CDR1 and CDR2: MDHEN, SYDVKM. Trimming took 4 bases from V and 6 from J, leaving 12 bases between them. The length of the CDR3 is 13 residues. The CDR3 spells CASSSFGWNGYTF. The CDR3 DNA reads as TGTGCCAGCAGTTCCTTCGGGTGGAATGGCTACACCTTC.

This chain uses TRBV6-1 with TRBJ2-7; 12 nucleotides line up with TRBD2. V lost 6 bases and J lost 0; bases outside the gene matches: 21. CDR1 MNHNS and CDR2 SASEGT come from the germline V gene. CDR3 length: 21 amino acids. The CDR3 loop is CASRRNFPGTSGRDSSYEQYF. DNA for the CDR3: TGTGCCAGCAGACGCAATTTCCCCGGGACTAGCGGGCGGGATAGCTCCTACGAGCAGTACTTC.

This clonotype came up a few times. The V and J genes are TRBV20-1 and TRBJ1-6, with no clear D. Germline V gives CDR1 DFQATT, CDR2 SNEGSKA (reference sequence). This CDR3 has 13 amino acids. Trimming took off 6 bases at V and 8 bases at J, with 14 bases between the two ends. CDR3: CSAPGRTDSPLHF. CDR3 in DNA: TGCAGTGCCCCTGGACGCACCGATTCACCCCTCCACTTT.

Many counts were recorded for this clonotype. The chain recombines TRBV7-2 with TRBJ2-7; no clear D. The CDR3 loop spans 16 amino acids. The V gene lost 1 base and the J gene lost 0 bases, with 13 bases spanning the gap. Germline V gene lookup returns CDR1 SGHTA and CDR2 FQGNSA. CDR3 in amino acids: CASSLGGRRPSYEQYF. CDR3 sequence (DNA): TGTGCCAGCAGCTTAGGAGGCCGGCGGCCCTCCTACGAGCAGTACTTC.

This clonotype was picked up many times. The rearrangement links TRBV30 to TRBJ2-3; D tentatively fits TRBD1 or TRBD2 (5 bases each). The germline gives CDR1 GTSNPN, CDR2 SVGIG (reference sequence). The V end lost 3 bases, the J end lost 2 bases, and 12 bases lay between the germline ends. This CDR3 contains 14 residues. CDR3: CAWSGDRYTDTQYF. The CDR3 region has the DNA TGTGCCTGGAGCGGGGACCGCTACACAGATACGCAGTATTTT.

Many counts were recorded for this clonotype. The rearrangement links TRBV19 to TRBJ1-2, with 8 bases matching TRBD1. Germline V gene data show CDR1 as LNHDA and CDR2 as SQIVND (reference sequence). The trim removed 2 bases at V and 8 bases at J, leaving 13 bases unmatched. The CDR3 contains 16 residues. CDR3 in DNA: TGTGCCAGTAGTATAAATGACGGACAGGGCCGAGGAGGCTACACCTTC. Amino acids: CASSINDGQGRGGYTF.

This clonotype was counted ten times or more. J is TRBJ1-2 and V is TRBV9; no reliable D call. Trimming removed 0 bases at V and 8 bases at J, with 14 bases between. There are 14 residues in the CDR3. CDR1 SGDLS and CDR2 YYNGEE come from the germline V gene. CDR3 bases: TGTGCCAGCAGCGTAGATAGGGTAGGAGACGGCTACACCTTC. This translates into CASSVDRVGDGYTF. The full variable domain, completed using reference TRBV9 and TRBJ1-2, is DSGVTQTPKHLITATGQRVTLRCSPRSGDLSVYWYQQSLDQGLQFLIQYYNGEERAKGNILERFSAQQFPDLHSELNLSSLELGDSALYFCASSVDRVGDGYTFGSGTRLTVV.

In its sample, this clonotype was seen many times. The chain has TRBV5-1 and TRBJ2-3, with D maybe TRBD2 (5 bases). Germline CDR1 SGHRS, CDR2 YFSETQ. The CDR3 sequence is 14 residues long. The V gene lost 1 base and the J gene lost 0 bases, with 6 bases spanning the gap. The CDR3 here is CASSLSGSTDTQYF. The CDR3 DNA sequence: TGCGCCAGCAGCTTGAGCGGTAGCACAGATACGCAGTATTTT.

This clonotype was seen at least ten times. This chain joins TRBV10-3 and TRBJ2-5; D not certain. The length of the CDR3 is 11 residues. V was clipped by 8 bases and J by 4 bases, with 8 bases between them. Germline values: CDR1 ENHRY, CDR2 SYGVKD. In nucleotides, the CDR3 is TGTGCCATCGGGGAAGGAGAGACCCAGTACTTC. Protein: CAIGEGETQYF.

This clonotype was recorded many times. The V gene is TRBV5-1, the J gene TRBJ1-6; 12 nucleotides agree with TRBD1. V gave up 4 bases and J gave up 8 bases; unmatched junction bases: 10. Germline V gene lookup returns CDR1 SGHRS and CDR2 YFSETQ. The CDR3 extends over 17 amino acids. As DNA, the CDR3 is TGCGCCAGCAGCGCCGCCGGGACAGGGGGCGGGTATTCACCCCTCCACTTT. This encodes CASSAAGTGGGYSPLHF.

This clonotype was recorded at least ten times. The V call is TRBV2, the J call TRBJ2-1; D remains unclear. Germline loops: CDR1 SNHLY, CDR2 FYNNEI. The V and J ends lost 7 bases and 1 base respectively, with 14 bases between them. This CDR3 has 15 residues. CDR3 nucleotides: TGTGCCAGCACCAGATTTGGGGTATCCTACAATGAGCAGTTCTTC. Residues: CASTRFGVSYNEQFF.

The chain joins TRBV24-1 to TRBJ2-2; 9 positions agree with TRBD1. Germline lookup yields CDR1 KGHDR and CDR2 SFDVKD. The CDR3 has 19 amino acids. With 0 bases clipped from V and 6 bases from J, the junction kept 13 bases outside the gene matches. DNA for the CDR3: TGTGCCACCAGTGATTTGGAGGGGGCCGGGACAGGGATCCCCGGGGAGCTGTTTTTT. This encodes CATSDLEGAGTGIPGELFF.

This clonotype came up many times. V usage is TRBV3-1 and J usage is TRBJ2-7; 8 bases are a match to TRBD1. The trim removed 1 base at V and 9 bases at J, leaving 17 bases unmatched. Looked up from germline, CDR1 is LGHDT and CDR2 is YNNKEL (reference sequence). There are 17 residues in the CDR3. For the CDR3, the DNA is TGTGCCAGCAGCCAAGCACTGGGTGGGACAGGTGGCCTCGGGCAGTACTTC. Translating it yields CASSQALGGTGGLGQYF.

This clonotype was found many times. This chain uses TRBV9 with TRBJ1-2, with 8 positions matching TRBD1. With V trimmed by 4 bases and J by 8 bases, 13 bases remained unmatched. This CDR3 spans 15 amino acids. Germline CDR1 and CDR2: SGDLS and YYNGEE. The CDR3 DNA is TGTGCCAGCAGCCCTCGACAGGGGACCCCAGAGGGCTACACCTTC. Protein sequence: CASSPRQGTPEGYTF.

This clonotype has a count of ten or more. This chain connects TRBV5-1 to TRBJ2-3; the match to TRBD1 covers 8 bases. Trimming cost V 2 bases and J 5 bases; bases outside gene matches: 10. Per the germline V gene, CDR1 is SGHRS and CDR2 is YFSETQ. The CDR3 is 16 residues long. This CDR3 reads CASSFQVGRGLDTQYF. The CDR3 bases are TGCGCCAGCAGCTTTCAAGTTGGCAGGGGGCTAGATACGCAGTATTTT.

This clonotype was seen repeatedly, ten times or more. V and J are TRBV20-1 and TRBJ1-1, with 8 bases lining up with TRBD1. This CDR3 is built from 16 residues. CDR1 is DFQATT, CDR2 SNEGSKA, per germline (reference sequence). The junction had 11 bases not matched to a gene; V was cut back by 4 bases and J by 1 base. CDR3: CSATRTGSPQNTEAFF. The DNA for the CDR3 is TGCAGTGCTACCCGGACAGGGAGCCCACAGAACACTGAAGCTTTCTTT.

The sample holds many counts of this clonotype. This chain links TRBV12-5 with TRBJ2-1; 13 positions agree with TRBD2. The CDR3 runs to 16 residues. V gave up 2 bases and J gave up 9 bases; unmatched junction bases: 7. CDR1 LGHNT and CDR2 FRNRAP come from the germline V gene. The CDR3 here is CASGLTSGGAYIEQFF. The DNA for the CDR3 is TGTGCTAGTGGTTTGACTAGCGGGGGGGCGTATATTGAGCAGTTCTTC.

In its sample, this clonotype was seen many times. This chain uses TRBV20-1 with TRBJ1-4; D is undetermined. V lost 4 bases and J 8 bases, leaving 11 bases between the germline ends. Germline V lookup: CDR1 DFQATT, CDR2 SNEGSKA (reference sequence). This CDR3 is 12 amino acids long. CDR3 residues: CSATDAREKLFF. The CDR3 DNA sequence: TGCAGTGCTACTGACGCGCGAGAAAAACTGTTTTTT.

The chain is built from TRBV21-1 and TRBJ1-4. TRBV21-1 is deemed a pseudogene. This CDR3 comprises 15 residues. The CDR3 loop is CASSKGPTTLGKLFF. The CDR3 DNA reads as TGTGCCAGCAGCAAAGGACCTACAACGCTAGGAAAACTGTTTTTT.